What follows are 14 T cell receptor beta chains derived from one specimen sequenced in a study of early T cells in non-severe SARS-CoV-2 infection. TCRdb processed the 5' RACE reads anew with MiXCR; each CDR3 protein has one entry. This table has roughly 53,000 distinct CDR3 sequences, 8.5% to 10% appearing once. The sample was whole blood, taken at baseline. The receptor source for this set is an adult who was a healthcare worker with PCR-confirmed SARS-CoV-2 infection or an uninfected control (not recorded which).

This clonotype was counted only a few times. A much larger clone differs from this one at a single base, so this may be a read error. The V gene is TRBV12-3 or TRBV12-4, the J gene TRBJ2-7, with 9 bases lining up with TRBD2. J gave up 2 bases and V 4 bases, and 9 bases lay outside the gene matches. This CDR3 region has 16 residues. CDR3 DNA: TGTGCCAGCAGTTCCGTCCGTGCTAGCGGGGCCTACGAGCAGTACTTC. This translates into CASSSVRASGAYEQYF.

The chain employs TRBV12-3 or TRBV12-4 and TRBJ1-1; D not certain. CDR3 size: 12 residues. V gave up 1 base and J gave up 4 bases, with 4 bases separating them. CDR3 in DNA: TGTGCCAGCAGTTTAGGCTTCACTGAAGCTTTCTTT. This sequence encodes CASSLGFTEAFF.

In this sample, this clonotype turned up a few times. The chain uses TRBV7-9 and TRBJ2-1; 11 bases line up with TRBD2. Germline values: CDR1 SEHNR, CDR2 FQNEAQ (reference sequence). The CDR3 is 17 amino acids. V shed 1 base, J shed 4 bases, and the junction held 6 bases outside the gene matches. CDR3 in amino acids: CASSLVLASGGYNEQFF. The CDR3 DNA follows: TGTGCCAGCAGCTTAGTGTTGGCTAGCGGGGGGTACAATGAGCAGTTCTTC.

This chain links TRBV27 with TRBJ2-5; either TRBD1 or TRBD2 may fit D (5 bases each). Germline V CDR1 and CDR2: MNHEY, SMNVEV (reference sequence). This CDR3 contains 12 residues. Trimming took off 6 bases at V and 4 bases at J, with 9 bases between the two ends. The CDR3 DNA sequence: TGTGCCAGCAGGGGGACGGGAGAGACCCAGTACTTC. It specifies CASRGTGETQYF.

The CDR3 spells CATSDRDRATDTQYF. CDR3 DNA sequence: TGTGCCACCAGCGACAGGGACAGGGCCACAGATACGCAGTATTTT. The gene calls are TRBV15 and TRBJ2-3; 9 nucleotides align to TRBD1. Trimming took 5 bases from V and 2 from J; bases not matched to a gene: 5. The CDR3 is 15 amino acids. Germline values: CDR1 LNHNV, CDR2 YYDKDF (reference sequence).

The V call is TRBV7-9, the J call TRBJ2-1; D is perhaps TRBD1 (6 bases). The V end was cut by 10 bases, the J end by 7 bases, with 11 bases between. The CDR3 has 11 amino acids. CDR1 is SEHNR, CDR2 FQNEAQ, per germline (reference sequence). The CDR3 is CATQGWNEQFF. The CDR3 DNA follows: TGTGCCACCCAGGGGTGGAATGAGCAGTTCTTC.

This clonotype was observed a handful of times. This chain links TRBV15 with TRBJ2-3; 9 positions match TRBD1. This CDR3 is built from 13 residues. Germline values: CDR1 LNHNV, CDR2 YYDKDF (reference sequence). V gave up 5 bases and J gave up 4 bases; unmatched junction bases: 1. The CDR3 region has the DNA TGTGCCACCAGCCGACAGGGGGCAGATACGCAGTATTTT. It yields the protein CATSRQGADTQYF.

This clonotype was found a few times. The chain couples TRBV9 to TRBJ2-5; D is perhaps TRBD2 (6 bases). Germline-derived CDR1 and CDR2 are SGDLS and YYNGEE. The CDR3 runs to 16 residues. Trimming took 0 bases from V and 2 from J, leaving 14 bases between them. The DNA for the CDR3 is TGTGCCAGCAGCGTAGGCGGGACGCTCTATCAAGAGACCCAGTACTTC. It specifies CASSVGGTLYQETQYF.

This chain connects TRBV5-1 to TRBJ2-3; TRBD2 matches 9 bases. J lost 5 bases, V lost 3 bases, and 10 bases had no gene match. The CDR3 has 16 amino acids. CDR1 is SGHRS, CDR2 YFSETQ, per germline. CDR3 nucleotide sequence: TGCGCCAGCAGCTCGAGAGCGGGGGGAGACAGAGATACGCAGTATTTT. It yields the protein CASSSRAGGDRDTQYF. Combining the CDR3 with reference TRBV5-1 and TRBJ2-3 gives the whole variable domain KAGVTQTPRYLIKTRGQQVTLSCSPISGHRSVSWYQQTPGQGLQFLFEYFSETQRNKGNFPGRFSGRQFSNSRSEMNVSTLELGDSALYLCASSSRAGGDRDTQYFGPGTRLTVL.

Ten or more counts support this clonotype. The chain recombines TRBV29-1 with TRBJ2-1; possibly TRBD2 for D (5 bases). V lost 4 bases and J 7 bases, leaving 14 bases between the germline ends. CDR1 is SQVTM, CDR2 ANQGSEA, per germline. The CDR3 runs to 13 residues. DNA of the CDR3: TGCAGCGTTGTGAGGGCAGTATCGAATGAGCAGTTCTTC. Protein sequence: CSVVRAVSNEQFF.

The table lists this clonotype with many counts. The chain is built from TRBV3-1 and TRBJ2-5; 9 bases map to TRBD2. V shed 4 bases and J 3 bases; nucleotides not matched to a gene: 0. Germline CDR1 LGHDT, CDR2 YNNKEL (reference sequence). CDR3 size: 13 residues. CDR3 sequence: CASSRLAEETQYF. The CDR3 nucleotides read TGTGCCAGCAGCCGACTAGCGGAAGAGACCCAGTACTTC.

Remarks on this clonotype: Mismatch with germline at one junction end may stem from a read error. The rearrangement links TRBV19 to TRBJ1-3; D not resolved. Looked up from germline, CDR1 is LNHDA and CDR2 is SQIVND (reference sequence). The CDR3 totals 14 residues. This chain's CDR3 is CASSSAVSENTIYF. The CDR3 DNA reads TGTGCCAGTAGTAGTGCAGTCTCTGAAAACACCATATATTTT.

This clonotype came up a few times. The chain couples TRBV10-2 to TRBJ2-7; 8 nucleotides agree with TRBD2. V dropped 11 bases and J dropped 7; count of bases not matched to a gene: 13. Germline lookup yields CDR1 WSHSY and CDR2 SAAADI. The CDR3 totals 13 residues. The CDR3 loop is CAGSPGLGREQYF. The CDR3 DNA follows: TGCGCCGGGTCTCCGGGACTAGGTAGAGAGCAGTACTTC.

V usage is TRBV5-1 and J usage is TRBJ2-7; 8 bases match TRBD1. CDR1 and CDR2 from the germline V gene are SGHRS and YFSETQ. The CDR3 has 14 residues. V was clipped by 0 bases and J by 3 bases; unmatched bases: 2. CDR3 DNA sequence: TGCGCCAGCAGCTTGGAACAGGGGGGCTACGAGCAGTACTTC. Encoded protein: CASSLEQGGYEQYF. The complete variable domain, with remaining parts taken from reference TRBV5-1 and TRBJ2-7, reads KAGVTQTPRYLIKTRGQQVTLSCSPISGHRSVSWYQQTPGQGLQFLFEYFSETQRNKGNFPGRFSGRQFSNSRSEMNVSTLELGDSALYLCASSLEQGGYEQYFGPGTRLTVT.